This T cell receptor (beta chain) originates from a study of blood T cells in healthy people across ages. Samples had at least 6.5 million PBMCs isolated from them. This clonotype was recorded at least ten times. The antigen remains unidentified. A second PCR of roughly 6 to 12 cycles used a sample-barcoded 5' primer and a J-beta primer mix. MiXCR, run by TCRdb on the 5' RACE reads, gives a single entry per CDR3 protein. The sample has 500,000 to 700,000 distinct CDR3 sequences, 25% to 35% seen once. Study-wide results and limits: TCR beta diversity, measured per million T cells, fell in a roughly linear way with age.

The V and J ends lost 4 bases and 5 bases, in that order; junction bases with no gene match: 6. This CDR3 is built from 13 residues. Germline V gene lookup returns CDR1 GTSNPN and CDR2 SVGIG (reference sequence). This clonotype originated in a woman older than 75 in good health. Sample: blood. The J gene is TRBJ1-2, the V gene TRBV30, with 8 positions matching TRBD1. CDR3 sequence reads: CAWNFDRGYGYTF. For the CDR3, the DNA is TGTGCCTGGAACTTTGACAGGGGTTATGGCTACACCTTC.